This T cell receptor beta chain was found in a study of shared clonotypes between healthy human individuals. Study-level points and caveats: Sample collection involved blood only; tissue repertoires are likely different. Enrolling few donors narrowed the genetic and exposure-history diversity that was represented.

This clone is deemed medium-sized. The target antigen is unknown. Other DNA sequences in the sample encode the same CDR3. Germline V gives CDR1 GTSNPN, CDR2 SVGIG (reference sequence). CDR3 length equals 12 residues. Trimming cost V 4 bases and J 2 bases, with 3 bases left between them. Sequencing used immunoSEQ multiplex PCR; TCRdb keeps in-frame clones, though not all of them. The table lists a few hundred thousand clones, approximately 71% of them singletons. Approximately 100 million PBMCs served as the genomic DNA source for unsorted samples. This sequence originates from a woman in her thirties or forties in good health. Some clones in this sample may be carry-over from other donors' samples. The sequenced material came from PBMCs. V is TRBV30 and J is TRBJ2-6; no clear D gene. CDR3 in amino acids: CAWNPGANVLTF. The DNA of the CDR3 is TGTGCCTGGAATCCTGGGGCCAACGTCCTGACTTTC.